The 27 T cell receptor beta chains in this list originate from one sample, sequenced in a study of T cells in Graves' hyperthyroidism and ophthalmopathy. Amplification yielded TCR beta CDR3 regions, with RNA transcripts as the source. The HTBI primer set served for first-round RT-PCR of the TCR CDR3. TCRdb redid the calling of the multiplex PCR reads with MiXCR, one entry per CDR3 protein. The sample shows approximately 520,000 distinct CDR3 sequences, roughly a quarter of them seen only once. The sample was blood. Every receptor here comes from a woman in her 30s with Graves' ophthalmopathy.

In DNA form, the CDR3 reads TGTGCCAGCAGGGTGGAGACTAGCGGGAGCTACGAGCAGTACTTC. Its protein is CASRVETSGSYEQYF. The chain joins TRBV5-6 to TRBJ2-7; TRBD2 agrees at 12 bases. Germline V gene data show CDR1 as SGHDT and CDR2 as YYEEEE. After removal of 5 bases from V and 3 bases from J, the junction contained 6 bases not matched to a gene. The CDR3 sequence is 15 residues long.

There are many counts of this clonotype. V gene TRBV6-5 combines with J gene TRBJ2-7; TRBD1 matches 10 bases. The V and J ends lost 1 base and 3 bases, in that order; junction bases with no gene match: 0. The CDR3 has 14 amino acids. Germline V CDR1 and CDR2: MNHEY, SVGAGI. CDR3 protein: CASSYWDRGYEQYF. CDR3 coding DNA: TGTGCCAGCAGTTACTGGGACAGGGGCTACGAGCAGTACTTC.

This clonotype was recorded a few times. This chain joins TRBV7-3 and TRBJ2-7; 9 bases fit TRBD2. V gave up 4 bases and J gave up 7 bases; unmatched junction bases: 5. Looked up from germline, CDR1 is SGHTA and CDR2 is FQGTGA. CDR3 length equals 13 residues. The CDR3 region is CASSSTAGGEQYF. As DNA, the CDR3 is TGTGCCAGCAGCTCAACAGCGGGGGGTGAGCAGTACTTC.

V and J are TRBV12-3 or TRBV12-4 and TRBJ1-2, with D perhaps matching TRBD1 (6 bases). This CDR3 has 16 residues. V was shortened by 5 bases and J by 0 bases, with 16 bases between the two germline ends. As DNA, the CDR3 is TGTGCCAGCAGTCCGAGAGGACAGCCCACTAACTATGGCTACACCTTC. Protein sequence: CASSPRGQPTNYGYTF.

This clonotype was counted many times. The CDR3 nucleotides are TGTGCCAGCAGCTTATTTTCAGGGGTTACTAATGAAAAACTGTTTTTT. As protein: CASSLFSGVTNEKLFF. The rearrangement links TRBV7-6 to TRBJ1-4, with a tentative D call TRBD1 (6 bases). The CDR3 spans 16 residues. V was pared by 2 bases and J by 2 bases, with 12 bases between. Germline V CDR1 and CDR2: SGHVS, FNYEAQ.

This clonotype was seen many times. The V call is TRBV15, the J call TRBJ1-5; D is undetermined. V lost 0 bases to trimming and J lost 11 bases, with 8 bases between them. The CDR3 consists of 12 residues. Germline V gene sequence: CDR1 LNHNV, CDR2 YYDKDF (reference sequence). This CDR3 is CATSRDQQTQHF. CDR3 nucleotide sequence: TGTGCCACCAGCAGAGATCAGCAGACCCAGCATTTT.

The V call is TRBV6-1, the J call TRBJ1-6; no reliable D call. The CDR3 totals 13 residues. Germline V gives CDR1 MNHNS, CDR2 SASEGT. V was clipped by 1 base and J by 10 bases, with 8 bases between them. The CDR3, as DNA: TGTGCCAGCAGTGAAGAGTCAAAATCACCCCTCCACTTT. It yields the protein CASSEESKSPLHF.

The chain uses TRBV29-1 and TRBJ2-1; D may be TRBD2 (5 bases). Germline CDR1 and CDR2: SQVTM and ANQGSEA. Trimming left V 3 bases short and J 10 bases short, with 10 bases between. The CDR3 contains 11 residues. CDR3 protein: CSVDAPSEQFF. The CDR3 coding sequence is TGCAGCGTTGATGCGCCTAGCGAGCAGTTCTTC.

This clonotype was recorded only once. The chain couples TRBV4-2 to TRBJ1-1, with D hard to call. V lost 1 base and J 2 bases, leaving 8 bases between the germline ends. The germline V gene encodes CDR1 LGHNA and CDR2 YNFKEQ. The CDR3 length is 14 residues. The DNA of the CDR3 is TGTGCCAGCAGCCAAGTTAGAGACAACACTGAAGCTTTCTTT. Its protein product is CASSQVRDNTEAFF.

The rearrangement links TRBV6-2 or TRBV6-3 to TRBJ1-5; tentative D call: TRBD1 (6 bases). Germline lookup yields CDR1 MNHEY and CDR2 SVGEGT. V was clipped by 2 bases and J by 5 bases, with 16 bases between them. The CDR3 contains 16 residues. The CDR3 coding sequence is TGTGCCAGCAGTTACCCTCGGGGGGCGGCGTATCAGCCCCAGCATTTT. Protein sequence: CASSYPRGAAYQPQHF.

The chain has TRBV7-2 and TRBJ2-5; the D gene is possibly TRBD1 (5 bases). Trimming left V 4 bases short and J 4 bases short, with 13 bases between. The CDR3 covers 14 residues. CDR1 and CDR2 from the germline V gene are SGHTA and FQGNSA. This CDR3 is CASSSPGFPETQYF. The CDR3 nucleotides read TGTGCCAGCAGCTCACCAGGGTTCCCAGAGACCCAGTACTTC.

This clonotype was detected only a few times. CDR3 DNA: TGTGCCAGCAGCCTCCCGGCTACTGGAAACACCATATATTTT. Translating it yields CASSLPATGNTIYF. The chain links TRBV13 to TRBJ1-3; D gene ambiguous. Germline lookup yields CDR1 PRHDT and CDR2 FYEKMQ (reference sequence). This CDR3 is built from 14 residues. Trimming took off 5 bases at V and 2 bases at J, with 10 bases between the two ends.

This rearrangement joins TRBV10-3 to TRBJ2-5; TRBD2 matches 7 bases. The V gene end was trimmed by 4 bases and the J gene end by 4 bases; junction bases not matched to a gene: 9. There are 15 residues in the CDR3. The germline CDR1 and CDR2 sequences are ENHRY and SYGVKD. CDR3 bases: TGTGCCATCAGTGCAGGAGCGGGGCCCAGAGAGACCCAGTACTTC. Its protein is CAISAGAGPRETQYF.

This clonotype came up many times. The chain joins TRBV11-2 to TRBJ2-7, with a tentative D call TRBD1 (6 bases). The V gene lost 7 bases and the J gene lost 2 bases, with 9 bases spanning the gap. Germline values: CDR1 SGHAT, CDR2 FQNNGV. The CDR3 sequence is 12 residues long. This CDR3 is CASTRTAYEQYF. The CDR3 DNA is TGTGCCAGCACCCGGACAGCCTACGAGCAGTACTTC.

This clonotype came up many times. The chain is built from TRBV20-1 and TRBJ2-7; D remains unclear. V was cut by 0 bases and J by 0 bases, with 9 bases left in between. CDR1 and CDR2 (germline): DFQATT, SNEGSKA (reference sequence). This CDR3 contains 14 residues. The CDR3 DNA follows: TGCAGTGCTAGAGATTTTCACAGCTCCTACGAGCAGTACTTC. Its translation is CSARDFHSSYEQYF.

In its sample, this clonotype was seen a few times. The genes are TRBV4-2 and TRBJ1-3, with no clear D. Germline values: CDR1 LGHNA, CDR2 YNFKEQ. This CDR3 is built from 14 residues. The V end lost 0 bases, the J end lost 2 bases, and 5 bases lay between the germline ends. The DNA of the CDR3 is TGTGCCAGCAGCCAAGAGGGGACTGGAAACACCATATATTTT. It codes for CASSQEGTGNTIYF.

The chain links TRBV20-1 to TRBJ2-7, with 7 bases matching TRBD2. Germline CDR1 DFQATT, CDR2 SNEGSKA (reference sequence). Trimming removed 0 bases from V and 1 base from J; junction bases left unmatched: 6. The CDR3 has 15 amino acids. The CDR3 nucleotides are TGCAGTGCTAGAGATGGCGGGAGTGGGTCCTACGAGCAGTACTTC. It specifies CSARDGGSGSYEQYF.

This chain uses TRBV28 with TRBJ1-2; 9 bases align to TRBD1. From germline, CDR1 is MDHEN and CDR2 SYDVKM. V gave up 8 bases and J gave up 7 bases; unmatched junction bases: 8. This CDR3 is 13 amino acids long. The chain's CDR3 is CASHPRDRAGYTF. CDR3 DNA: TGTGCCAGCCATCCCCGGGACAGGGCTGGCTACACCTTC.

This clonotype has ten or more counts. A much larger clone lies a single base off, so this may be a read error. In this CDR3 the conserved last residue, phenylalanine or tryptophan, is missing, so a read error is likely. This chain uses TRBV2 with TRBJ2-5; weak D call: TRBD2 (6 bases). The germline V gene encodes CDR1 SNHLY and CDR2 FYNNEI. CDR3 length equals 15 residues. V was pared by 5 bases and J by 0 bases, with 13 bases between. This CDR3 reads CASSSGTEYQETQYI. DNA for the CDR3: TGTGCCAGCAGTTCCGGGACTGAGTACCAAGAGACCCAGTACATC.

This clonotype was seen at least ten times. The CDR3 here is CASFRPESSYEQYF. CDR3 bases: TGTGCCAGCTTTAGGCCTGAAAGCTCCTACGAGCAGTACTTC. The chain carries TRBV28 and TRBJ2-7, with D unclear. The CDR3 covers 14 residues. The germline V gene has CDR1 MDHEN and CDR2 SYDVKM. V lost 8 bases to trimming and J lost 0 bases, with 14 bases between them.

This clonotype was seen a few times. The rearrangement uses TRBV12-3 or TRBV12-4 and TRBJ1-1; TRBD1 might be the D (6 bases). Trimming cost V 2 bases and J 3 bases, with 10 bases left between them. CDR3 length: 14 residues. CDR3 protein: CASSLRGAHTEAFF. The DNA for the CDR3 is TGTGCCAGCAGTTTACGGGGGGCGCACACTGAAGCTTTCTTT.

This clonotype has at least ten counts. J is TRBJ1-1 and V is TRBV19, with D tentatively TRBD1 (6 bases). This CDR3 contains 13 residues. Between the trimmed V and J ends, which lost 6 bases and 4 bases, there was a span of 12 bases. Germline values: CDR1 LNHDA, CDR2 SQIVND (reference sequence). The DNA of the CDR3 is TGTGCCAGTAGGTATGGAGGGGGCACTGAAGCTTTCTTT. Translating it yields CASRYGGGTEAFF.

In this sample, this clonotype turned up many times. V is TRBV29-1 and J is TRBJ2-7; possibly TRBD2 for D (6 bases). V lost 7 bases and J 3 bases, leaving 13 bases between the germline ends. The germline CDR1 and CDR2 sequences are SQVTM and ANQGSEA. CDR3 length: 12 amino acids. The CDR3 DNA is TGCAGCGCGCGCGGGGTAGGCTACGAGCAGTACTTC. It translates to CSARGVGYEQYF.

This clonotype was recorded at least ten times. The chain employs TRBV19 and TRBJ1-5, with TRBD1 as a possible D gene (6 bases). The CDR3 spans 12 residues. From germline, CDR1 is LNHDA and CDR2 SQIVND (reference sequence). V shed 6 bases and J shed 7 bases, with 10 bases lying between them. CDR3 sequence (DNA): TGTGCCAGTAGGCGGGGGCAACAGCCCCAGCATTTT. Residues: CASRRGQQPQHF.

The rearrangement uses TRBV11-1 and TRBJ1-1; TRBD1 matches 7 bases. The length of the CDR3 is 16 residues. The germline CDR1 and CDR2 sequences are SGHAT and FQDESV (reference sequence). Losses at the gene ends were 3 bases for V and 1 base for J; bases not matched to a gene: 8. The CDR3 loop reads CASSLEDWTGNTEAFF. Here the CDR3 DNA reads TGTGCCAGCAGCTTGGAAGACTGGACAGGGAACACTGAAGCTTTCTTT.

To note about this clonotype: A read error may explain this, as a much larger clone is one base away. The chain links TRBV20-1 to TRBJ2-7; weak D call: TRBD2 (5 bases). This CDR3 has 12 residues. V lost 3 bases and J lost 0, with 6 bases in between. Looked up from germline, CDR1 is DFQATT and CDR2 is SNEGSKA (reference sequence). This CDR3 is CSASGNSYEQYF. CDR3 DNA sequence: TGCAGTGCTAGCGGGAACTCCTACGAGCAGTACTTC.

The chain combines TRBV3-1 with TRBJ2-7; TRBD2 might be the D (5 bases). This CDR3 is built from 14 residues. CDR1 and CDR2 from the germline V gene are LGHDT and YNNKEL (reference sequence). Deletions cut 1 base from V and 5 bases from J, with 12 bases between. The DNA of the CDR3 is TGTGCCAGCAGCCAAGCTGAGGGTACCCACGAGCAGTACTTC. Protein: CASSQAEGTHEQYF.